The 8 T cell receptor beta chains below were found in one sample sequenced in a study of shared clonotypes between healthy human individuals. CD8 cells regarded as naive lacked CD45RO, were positively chosen for CCR7, and omitted terminally differentiated effector memory CD45RA+ cells. Assay used: immunoSEQ multiplex PCR; TCRdb lists only in-frame clones, some missing. The sample includes about 2.2 million clones, just under 95% seen only once; the top ten take around 1.7%. The sequenced sample consisted of naive CD8+ T cells from PBMCs. The source of these receptors is a man between 18 and 29 years old in good health. Some clones in this sample may be carry-over from other donors' samples.

The rearrangement links TRBV7-9 to TRBJ2-5, with 8 bases lining up with TRBD1. After removal of 5 bases from V and 1 base from J, the junction contained 9 bases not matched to a gene. Germline V CDR1 and CDR2: SEHNR, FQNEAQ (reference sequence). This CDR3 comprises 16 residues. The CDR3 DNA reads as TGTGCCAGCAGCCAAAGACAGGGGTTAATCCAAGAGACCCAGTACTTC. The encoded protein is CASSQRQGLIQETQYF.

The chain couples TRBV11-1 to TRBJ2-7; D is possibly TRBD1 (5 bases). The CDR3 runs 15 residues. Germline-derived CDR1 and CDR2 are SGHAT and FQDESV (reference sequence). With 4 bases removed from V and 2 bases from J, the gap between germline ends came to 15 bases. The CDR3 DNA reads TGTGCCAGCAGCTCGCACTGGGGCGGAGCCTACGAGCAGTACTTC. This translates into CASSSHWGGAYEQYF.

This clone was seen once. The chain combines TRBV6-1 with TRBJ1-2, with D tentatively TRBD1 (5 bases). V was clipped by 1 base and J by 8 bases, with 14 bases between them. Germline V lookup: CDR1 MNHNS, CDR2 SASEGT. This CDR3 contains 14 residues. CDR3 region: CASSEDRRGNGYTF. As DNA, the CDR3 is TGTGCCAGCAGTGAAGATAGGCGGGGGAACGGCTACACCTTC.

This clone was observed once. The chain couples TRBV30 to TRBJ2-3, with 8 bases identical to TRBD2. CDR3 length: 18 amino acids. After removal of 3 bases from V and 0 bases from J, the junction contained 14 bases not matched to a gene. Germline CDR1 and CDR2: GTSNPN and SVGIG (reference sequence). As DNA, the CDR3 is TGTGCCTGGAGGGGGCCCGTAGCTAGCGGGCTGAGCACAGATACGCAGTATTTT. Translation gives CAWRGPVASGLSTDTQYF. The full variable domain, rest sourced from reference TRBV30 and TRBJ2-3, is SQTIHQWPATLVQPVGSPLSLECTVEGTSNPNLYWYRQAAGRGLQLLFYSVGIGQISSEVPQNLSASRPQDRQFILSSKKLLLSDSGFYLCAWRGPVASGLSTDTQYFGPGTRLTVL.

The rearrangement uses TRBV5-4 and TRBJ2-5, with 7 bases matching TRBD2. Germline-derived CDR1 and CDR2 are SGHNT and YYREEE (reference sequence). V was clipped by 0 bases and J by 2 bases; unmatched bases: 13. The CDR3 is 18 amino acids. The CDR3 coding sequence is TGTGCCAGCAGCTTGGGTTGGGCGGGAGAAAGTCGTCAAGAGACCCAGTACTTC. Its protein is CASSLGWAGESRQETQYF.

The chain couples TRBV15 to TRBJ2-7, with TRBD2 identical over 10 bases. Per the germline V gene, CDR1 is LNHNV and CDR2 is YYDKDF (reference sequence). The CDR3 spans 14 residues. V lost 8 bases, J lost 0 bases, and 4 bases stayed unmatched. CDR3 protein: CATATSGRSYEQYF. For the CDR3, the DNA is TGTGCCACCGCGACTAGCGGGCGCTCCTACGAGCAGTACTTC. Variable domain in full (rest from reference TRBV15 and TRBJ2-7): DAMVIQNPRYQVTQFGKPVTLSCSQTLNHNVMYWYQQKSSQAPKLLFHYYDKDFNNEADTPDNFQSRRPNTSFCFLDIRSPGLGDTAMYLCATATSGRSYEQYFGPGTRLTVT.

Here the CDR3 DNA reads TGTGCCAGCAGCCCTCCGACTAGCATCCACGAGCAGTACTTC. This translates into CASSPPTSIHEQYF. The chain carries TRBV7-9 and TRBJ2-5, with 7 nucleotides matching TRBD2. The J call is in doubt because the DNA end fits TRBJ2-7 better. Germline CDR1 is SEHNR and CDR2 is FQNEAQ (reference sequence). This CDR3 is built from 14 residues.

V is TRBV28 and J is TRBJ2-7; perhaps TRBD1 as D (6 bases). V lost 3 bases to trimming and J lost 2 bases, with 11 bases between them. This CDR3 has 14 residues. Germline loops: CDR1 MDHEN, CDR2 SYDVKM. The CDR3, as DNA: TGTGCCAGCAGTTTTGAGGGGGAAGCCTACGAGCAGTACTTC. It specifies CASSFEGEAYEQYF.